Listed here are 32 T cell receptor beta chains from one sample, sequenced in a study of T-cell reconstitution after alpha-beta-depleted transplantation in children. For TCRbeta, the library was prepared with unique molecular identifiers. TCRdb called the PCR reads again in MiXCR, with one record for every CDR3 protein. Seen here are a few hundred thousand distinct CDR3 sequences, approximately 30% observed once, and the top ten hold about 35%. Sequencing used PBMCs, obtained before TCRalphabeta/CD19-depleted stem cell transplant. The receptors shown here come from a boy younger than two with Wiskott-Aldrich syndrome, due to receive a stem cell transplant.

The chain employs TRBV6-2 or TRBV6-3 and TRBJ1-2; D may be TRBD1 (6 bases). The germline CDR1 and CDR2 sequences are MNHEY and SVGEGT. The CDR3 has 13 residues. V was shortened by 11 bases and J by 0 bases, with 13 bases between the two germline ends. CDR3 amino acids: CAARTDSNYGYTF. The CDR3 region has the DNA TGTGCCGCAAGGACAGACTCTAACTATGGCTACACCTTC.

CDR3 amino acids: CATRGGSSYEQYF. The CDR3 DNA is TGTGCCACCCGGGGAGGGAGCTCCTACGAGCAGTACTTC. The J gene is TRBJ2-7, the V gene TRBV10-3, with 7 positions matching TRBD2. With 10 bases clipped from V and 0 bases from J, the junction kept 6 bases outside the gene matches. Germline-derived CDR1 and CDR2 are ENHRY and SYGVKD. The CDR3 has 13 amino acids.

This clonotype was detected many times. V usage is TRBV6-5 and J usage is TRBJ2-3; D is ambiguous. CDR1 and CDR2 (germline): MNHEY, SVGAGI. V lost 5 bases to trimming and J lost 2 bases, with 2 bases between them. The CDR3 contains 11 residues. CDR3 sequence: CASSNTDTQYF. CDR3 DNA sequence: TGTGCCAGCAGTAACACAGATACGCAGTATTTT.

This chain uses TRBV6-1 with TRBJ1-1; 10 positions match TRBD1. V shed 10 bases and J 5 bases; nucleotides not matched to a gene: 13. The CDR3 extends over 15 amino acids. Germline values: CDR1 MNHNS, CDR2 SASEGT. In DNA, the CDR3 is TGTGCCACTACCGGGACAGGGGACCCAAGGACTGAAGCTTTCTTT. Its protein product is CATTGTGDPRTEAFF.

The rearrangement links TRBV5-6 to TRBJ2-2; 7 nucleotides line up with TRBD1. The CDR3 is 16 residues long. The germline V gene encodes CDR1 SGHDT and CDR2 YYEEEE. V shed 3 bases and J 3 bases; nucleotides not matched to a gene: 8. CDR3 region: CASSYYRDRYTGELFF. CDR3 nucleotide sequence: TGTGCCAGCAGCTATTACCGGGACAGATACACCGGGGAGCTGTTTTTT.

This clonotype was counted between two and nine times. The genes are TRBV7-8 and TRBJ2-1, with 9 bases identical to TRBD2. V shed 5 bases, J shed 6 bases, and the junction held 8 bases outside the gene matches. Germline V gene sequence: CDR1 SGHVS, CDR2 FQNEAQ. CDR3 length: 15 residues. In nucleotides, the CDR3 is TGTGCCAGCAGCCTTCGGACTAGCGCCTTCAATGAGCAGTTCTTC. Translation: CASSLRTSAFNEQFF. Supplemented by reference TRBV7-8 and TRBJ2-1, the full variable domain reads GAGVSQSPRYKVAKRGQDVALRCDPISGHVSLFWYQQALGQGPEFLTYFQNEAQLDKSGLPSDRFFAERPEGSVSTLKIQRTQQEDSAVYLCASSLRTSAFNEQFFGPGTRLTVL.

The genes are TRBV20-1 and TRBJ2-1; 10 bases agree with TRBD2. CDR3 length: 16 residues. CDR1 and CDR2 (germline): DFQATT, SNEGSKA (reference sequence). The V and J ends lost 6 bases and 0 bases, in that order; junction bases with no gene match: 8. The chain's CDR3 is CSATSSGRSSYNEQFF. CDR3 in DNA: TGCAGTGCGACCAGTAGCGGGAGGTCCTCCTACAATGAGCAGTTCTTC.

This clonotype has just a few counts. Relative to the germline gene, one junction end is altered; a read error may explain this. This chain's CDR3 is CSVEGSQERGVF. The CDR3 nucleotides read TGCAGCGTTGAAGGATCGCAAGAGCGAGGGGTCTTC. The chain carries TRBV29-1 and TRBJ2-1, with D possibly being TRBD1 or TRBD2 (5 bases each). Germline V lookup: CDR1 SQVTM, CDR2 ANQGSEA. The CDR3 covers 12 residues.

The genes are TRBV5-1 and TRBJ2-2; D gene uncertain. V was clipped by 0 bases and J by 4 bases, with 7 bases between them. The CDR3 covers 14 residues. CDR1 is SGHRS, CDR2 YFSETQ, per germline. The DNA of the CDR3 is TGCGCCAGCAGCTTGGAGGTCGGCACCGGGGAGCTGTTTTTT. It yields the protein CASSLEVGTGELFF.

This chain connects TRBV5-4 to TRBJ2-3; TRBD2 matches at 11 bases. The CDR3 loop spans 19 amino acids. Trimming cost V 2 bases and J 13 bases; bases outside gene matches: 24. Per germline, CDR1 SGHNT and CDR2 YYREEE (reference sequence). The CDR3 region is CASSFREAAETSGSHLEYF. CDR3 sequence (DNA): TGTGCCAGCAGCTTTCGGGAAGCTGCTGAAACTAGCGGGAGTCATCTGGAGTATTTT.

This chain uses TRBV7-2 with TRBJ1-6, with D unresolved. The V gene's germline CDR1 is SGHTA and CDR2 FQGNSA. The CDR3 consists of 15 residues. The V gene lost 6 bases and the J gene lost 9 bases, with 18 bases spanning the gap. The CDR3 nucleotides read TGTGCCAGCAGTACATCTCTGGGGAGGAGTTCACCCCTCCACTTT. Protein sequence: CASSTSLGRSSPLHF.

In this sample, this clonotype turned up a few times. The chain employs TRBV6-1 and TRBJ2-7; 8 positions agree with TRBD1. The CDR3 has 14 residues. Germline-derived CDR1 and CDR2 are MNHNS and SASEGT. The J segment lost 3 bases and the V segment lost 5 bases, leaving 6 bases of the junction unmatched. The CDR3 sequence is CASSTGTGLYEQYF. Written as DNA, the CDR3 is TGTGCCAGCAGTACAGGGACAGGTCTCTACGAGCAGTACTTC.

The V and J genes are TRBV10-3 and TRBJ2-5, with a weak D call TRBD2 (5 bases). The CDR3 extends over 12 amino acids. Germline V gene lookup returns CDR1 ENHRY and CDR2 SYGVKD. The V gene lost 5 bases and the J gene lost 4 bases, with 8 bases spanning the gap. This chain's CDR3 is CAISSGRETQYF. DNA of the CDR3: TGTGCCATCAGTTCGGGGAGAGAGACCCAGTACTTC.

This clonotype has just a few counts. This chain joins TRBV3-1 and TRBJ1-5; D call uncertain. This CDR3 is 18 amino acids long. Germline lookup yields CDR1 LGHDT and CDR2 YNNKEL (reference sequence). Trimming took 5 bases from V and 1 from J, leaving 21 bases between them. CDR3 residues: CASSSFRWALESNQPQHF. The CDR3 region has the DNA TGTGCCAGCAGCTCTTTCAGGTGGGCCCTGGAGAGCAATCAGCCCCAGCATTTT.

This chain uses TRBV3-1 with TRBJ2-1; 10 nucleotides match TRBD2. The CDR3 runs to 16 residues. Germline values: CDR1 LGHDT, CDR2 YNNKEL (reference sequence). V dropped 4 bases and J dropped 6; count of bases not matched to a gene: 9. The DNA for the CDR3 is TGTGCCAGCAGCCCTGTTTCCCGGACTAGCGGCAATGAGCAGTTCTTC. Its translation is CASSPVSRTSGNEQFF.

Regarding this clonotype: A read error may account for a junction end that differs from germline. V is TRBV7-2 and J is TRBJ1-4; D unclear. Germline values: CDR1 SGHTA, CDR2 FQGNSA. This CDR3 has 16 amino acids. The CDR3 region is CASSPEGRKSNEELFF. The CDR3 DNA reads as TGTGCCAGCAGCCCGGAAGGGCGAAAAAGTAATGAAGAACTGTTTTTT.

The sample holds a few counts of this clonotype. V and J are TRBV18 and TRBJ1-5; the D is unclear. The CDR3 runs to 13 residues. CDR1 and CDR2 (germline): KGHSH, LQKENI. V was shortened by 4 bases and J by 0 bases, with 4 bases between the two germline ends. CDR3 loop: CASSRLSNQPQHF. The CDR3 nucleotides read TGTGCCAGCTCACGTCTTAGCAATCAGCCCCAGCATTTT.

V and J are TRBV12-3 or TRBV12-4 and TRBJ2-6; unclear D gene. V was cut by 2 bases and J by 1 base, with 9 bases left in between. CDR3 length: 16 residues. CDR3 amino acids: CASSLTPRSGANVLTF. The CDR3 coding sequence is TGTGCCAGCAGTTTAACCCCTAGGTCTGGGGCCAACGTCCTGACTTTC.

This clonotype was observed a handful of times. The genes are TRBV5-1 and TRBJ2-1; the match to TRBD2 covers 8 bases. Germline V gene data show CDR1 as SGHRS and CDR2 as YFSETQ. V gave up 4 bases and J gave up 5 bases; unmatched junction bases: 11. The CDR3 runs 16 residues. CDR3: CASSPGGGEYNNEQFF. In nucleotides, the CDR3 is TGCGCCAGCAGCCCCGGGGGGGGGGAATACAACAATGAGCAGTTCTTC.

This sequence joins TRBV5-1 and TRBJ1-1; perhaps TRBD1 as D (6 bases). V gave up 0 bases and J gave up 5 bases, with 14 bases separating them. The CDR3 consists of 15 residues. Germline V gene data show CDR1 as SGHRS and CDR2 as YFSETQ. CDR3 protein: CASSLASGAGTEAFF. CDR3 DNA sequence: TGCGCCAGCAGCTTGGCCTCAGGGGCTGGGACTGAAGCTTTCTTT.

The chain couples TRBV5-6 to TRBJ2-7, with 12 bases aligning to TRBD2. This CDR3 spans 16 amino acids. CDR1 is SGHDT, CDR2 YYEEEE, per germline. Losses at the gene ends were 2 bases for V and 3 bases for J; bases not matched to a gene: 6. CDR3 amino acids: CASSLLPSGRDYEQYF. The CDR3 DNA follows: TGTGCCAGCAGCTTACTTCCTAGCGGGAGGGACTACGAGCAGTACTTC.

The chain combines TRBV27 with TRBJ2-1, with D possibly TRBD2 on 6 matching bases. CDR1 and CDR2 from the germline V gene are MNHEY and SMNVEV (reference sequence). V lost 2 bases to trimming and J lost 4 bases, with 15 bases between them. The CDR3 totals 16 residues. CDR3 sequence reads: CASSLASGRVYNEQFF. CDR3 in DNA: TGTGCCAGCAGTTTAGCGTCCGGGAGAGTATACAATGAGCAGTTCTTC.

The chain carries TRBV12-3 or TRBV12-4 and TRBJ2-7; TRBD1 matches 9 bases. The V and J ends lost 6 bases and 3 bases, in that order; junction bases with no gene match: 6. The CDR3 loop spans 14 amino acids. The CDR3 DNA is TGTGCCAGCAGCCGACGGGACAGGGTCTACGAGCAGTACTTC. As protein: CASSRRDRVYEQYF.

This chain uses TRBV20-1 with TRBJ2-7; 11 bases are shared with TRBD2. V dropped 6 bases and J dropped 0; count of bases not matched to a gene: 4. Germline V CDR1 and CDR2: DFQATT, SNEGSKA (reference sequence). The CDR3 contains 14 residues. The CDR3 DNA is TGCAGTGCCTTAGCGGGAGGGCCCTCCTACGAGCAGTACTTC. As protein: CSALAGGPSYEQYF.

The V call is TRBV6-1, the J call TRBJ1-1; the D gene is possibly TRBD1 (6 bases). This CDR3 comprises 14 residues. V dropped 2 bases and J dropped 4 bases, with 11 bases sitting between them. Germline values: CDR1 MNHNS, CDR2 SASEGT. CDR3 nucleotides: TGTGCCAGCAGTGAAAACAGGGTAGTCACTGAAGCTTTCTTT. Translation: CASSENRVVTEAFF.

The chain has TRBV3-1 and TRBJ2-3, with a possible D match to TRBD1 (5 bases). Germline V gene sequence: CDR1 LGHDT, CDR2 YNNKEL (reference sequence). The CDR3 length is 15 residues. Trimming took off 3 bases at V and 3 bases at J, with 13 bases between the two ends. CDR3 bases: TGTGCCAGCAGCCAGTTGGGGAAGGGGACAGATACGCAGTATTTT. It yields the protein CASSQLGKGTDTQYF.

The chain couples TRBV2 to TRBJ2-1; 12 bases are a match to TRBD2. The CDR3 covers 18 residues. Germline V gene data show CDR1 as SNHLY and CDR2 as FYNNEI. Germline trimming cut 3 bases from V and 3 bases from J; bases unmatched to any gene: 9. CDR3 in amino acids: CASSDPGTSGWFYNEQFF. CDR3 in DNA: TGTGCCAGCAGTGATCCCGGGACTAGCGGGTGGTTCTACAATGAGCAGTTCTTC.

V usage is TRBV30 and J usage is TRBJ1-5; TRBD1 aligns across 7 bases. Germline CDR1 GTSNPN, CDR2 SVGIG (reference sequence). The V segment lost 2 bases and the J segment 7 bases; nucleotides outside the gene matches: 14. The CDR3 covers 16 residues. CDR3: CAWSSYRGSQGQPQHF. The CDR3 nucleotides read TGTGCCTGGAGTTCCTACAGGGGATCTCAAGGACAGCCCCAGCATTTT. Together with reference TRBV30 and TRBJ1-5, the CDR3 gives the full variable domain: SQTIHQWPATLVQPVGSPLSLECTVEGTSNPNLYWYRQAAGRGLQLLFYSVGIGQISSEVPQNLSASRPQDRQFILSSKKLLLSDSGFYLCAWSSYRGSQGQPQHFGDGTRLSIL.

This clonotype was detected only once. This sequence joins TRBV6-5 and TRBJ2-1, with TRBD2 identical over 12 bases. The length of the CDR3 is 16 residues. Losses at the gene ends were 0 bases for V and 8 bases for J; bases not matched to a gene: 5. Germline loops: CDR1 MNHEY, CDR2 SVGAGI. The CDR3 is CASSYSVLAGGHEQFF. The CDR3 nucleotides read TGTGCCAGCAGTTACTCGGTACTAGCGGGAGGCCATGAGCAGTTCTTC.

CDR3: CASSPYPRGMKSGELFF. CDR3 DNA sequence: TGTGCCAGCAGCCCATATCCCCGGGGCATGAAGTCCGGGGAGCTGTTTTTT. The chain links TRBV7-9 to TRBJ2-2, with D perhaps matching TRBD1 or TRBD2 (5 bases each). The CDR3 is made up of 17 amino acids. With 5 bases removed from V and 6 bases from J, the gap between germline ends came to 22 bases. CDR1 SEHNR and CDR2 FQNEAQ come from the germline V gene (reference sequence).

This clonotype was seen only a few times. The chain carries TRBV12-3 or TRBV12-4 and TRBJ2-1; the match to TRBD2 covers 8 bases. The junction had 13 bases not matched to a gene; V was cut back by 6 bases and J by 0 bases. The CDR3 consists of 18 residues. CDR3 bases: TGTGCCAGCAGCGGCAGGCCTAGCGGGCGAAGCTCCTACAATGAGCAGTTCTTC. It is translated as CASSGRPSGRSSYNEQFF.

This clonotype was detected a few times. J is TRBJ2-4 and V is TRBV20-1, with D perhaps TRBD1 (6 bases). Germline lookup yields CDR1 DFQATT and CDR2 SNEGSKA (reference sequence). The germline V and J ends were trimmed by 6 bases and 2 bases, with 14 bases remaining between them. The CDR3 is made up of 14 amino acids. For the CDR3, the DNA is TGCAGTGCCCACCATACAGGGTCCAAAAACATTCAGTACTTC. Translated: CSAHHTGSKNIQYF.